What follows are 14 T cell receptor beta chains derived from one specimen sequenced in a study of blood T cell repertoires in COVID-19. TCRdb's table, derived via immunoSEQ multiplex PCR, lists solely in-frame clones and lacks some. The sample has approximately 180,000 clones, about nine tenths seen once. What was sequenced was peripheral blood. These receptors all stem from a man in his forties or fifties with acute or convalescent COVID-19.

CDR3 residues: CASSQGIGAWGGTDTQYF. Written as DNA, the CDR3 is TGTGCCAGCAGCCAAGGGATCGGGGCATGGGGGGGCACAGATACGCAGTATTTT. The chain employs TRBV4-2 and TRBJ2-3; a weak D match, TRBD2 (6 bases). This CDR3 is built from 18 residues. Germline V gives CDR1 LGHNA, CDR2 YNFKEQ. V lost 1 base, J lost 1 base, and 18 bases lay in between.

This clone has only a few counts. This chain joins TRBV7-9 and TRBJ1-6; no reliable D call. Germline CDR1 and CDR2: SEHNR and FQNEAQ (reference sequence). The CDR3 consists of 14 residues. Trimming took 5 bases from V and 7 from J, leaving 12 bases between them. The DNA of the CDR3 is TGTGCCAGCAGCACCCGAGGTAGCAATTCACCCCTCCACTTT. Protein product: CASSTRGSNSPLHF.

The chain joins TRBV15 to TRBJ2-5; D possibly corresponds to TRBD2 (5 bases). The germline CDR1 and CDR2 sequences are LNHNV and YYDKDF (reference sequence). This CDR3 comprises 13 residues. V was cut by 0 bases and J by 9 bases, with 11 bases left in between. The CDR3 loop reads CATSRDPLEAQYF. CDR3 DNA sequence: TGTGCCACCAGCAGAGACCCGTTGGAGGCCCAGTACTTC.

V and J are TRBV6-1 and TRBJ1-5, with TRBD1 matching over 7 bases. V was pared by 1 base and J by 3 bases, with 12 bases of the junction left unmatched. Germline V gene data show CDR1 as MNHNS and CDR2 as SASEGT. The CDR3 loop spans 18 amino acids. CDR3 residues: CASSEGGWRQGFNQPQHF. The CDR3 nucleotides read TGTGCCAGCAGTGAAGGGGGCTGGAGACAGGGTTTCAATCAGCCCCAGCATTTT.

The V call is TRBV11-2, the J call TRBJ1-1; D remains unclear. Germline CDR1 SGHAT, CDR2 FQNNGV. This CDR3 spans 13 amino acids. V lost 2 bases and J lost 0, with 4 bases in between. This CDR3 is CASSLFMNTEAFF. Written as DNA, the CDR3 is TGTGCCAGCAGCTTATTTATGAACACTGAAGCTTTCTTT.

This chain joins TRBV18 and TRBJ2-7, with 8 bases that match TRBD1. The CDR3 is 14 amino acids. Losses at the gene ends were 4 bases for V and 0 bases for J; bases not matched to a gene: 2. CDR1 KGHSH and CDR2 LQKENI come from the germline V gene. CDR3 sequence (DNA): TGTGCCAGCTCACTGACAGGGGACTCCTACGAGCAGTACTTC. Protein product: CASSLTGDSYEQYF.

V usage is TRBV28 and J usage is TRBJ2-3, with 8 nucleotides matching TRBD1. The CDR3 totals 15 residues. CDR1 is MDHEN, CDR2 SYDVKM, per germline. J lost 0 bases, V lost 6 bases, and 5 bases had no gene match. In DNA form, the CDR3 reads TGTGCCAGCAGCCCGGACAGGGTGAGCACAGATACGCAGTATTTT. It is translated as CASSPDRVSTDTQYF.

The gene calls are TRBV7-2 and TRBJ1-2; no definite D call. The CDR3 has 12 amino acids. Trimming stripped 3 bases from V and 8 bases from J, with 10 bases between. Germline-derived CDR1 and CDR2 are SGHTA and FQGNSA. Here the CDR3 DNA reads TGTGCCAGCAGCTTGCGGGGTACGGGCTACACCTTC. Protein product: CASSLRGTGYTF.

The V call is TRBV9, the J call TRBJ1-2, with 8 bases lining up with TRBD1. Germline V gene lookup returns CDR1 SGDLS and CDR2 YYNGEE. The CDR3 totals 13 residues. Trimming removed 4 bases from V and 5 bases from J; junction bases left unmatched: 4. CDR3 in DNA: TGTGCCAGCAGCCCCCGACAGGGGTATGGCTACACCTTC. This translates into CASSPRQGYGYTF. The full variable domain, completed using reference TRBV9 and TRBJ1-2, is DSGVTQTPKHLITATGQRVTLRCSPRSGDLSVYWYQQSLDQGLQFLIQYYNGEERAKGNILERFSAQQFPDLHSELNLSSLELGDSALYFCASSPRQGYGYTFGSGTRLTVV.

This chain links TRBV11-2 with TRBJ2-3; TRBD2 might be the D (6 bases). Trimming took off 3 bases at V and 8 bases at J, with 15 bases between the two ends. Germline CDR1 is SGHAT and CDR2 is FQNNGV. The CDR3 has 14 amino acids. This chain's CDR3 is CASSFNFGGTTQYF. CDR3 nucleotides: TGTGCCAGCAGCTTTAATTTTGGGGGGACTACGCAGTATTTT.

This chain connects TRBV5-1 to TRBJ2-2, with TRBD2 identical over 13 bases. Germline V CDR1 and CDR2: SGHRS, YFSETQ. The junction had 7 bases not matched to a gene; V was cut back by 4 bases and J by 7 bases. The CDR3 consists of 16 residues. This chain's CDR3 is CASSTGLAGDIGELFF. For the CDR3, the DNA is TGCGCCAGCAGCACCGGACTAGCGGGAGATATCGGGGAGCTGTTTTTT.

This clone was detected once. The rearrangement uses TRBV2 and TRBJ2-6; 12 nucleotides agree with TRBD2. J lost 3 bases, V lost 6 bases, and 3 bases had no gene match. The CDR3 is made up of 16 amino acids. Germline V CDR1 and CDR2: SNHLY, FYNNEI. The DNA of the CDR3 is TGTGCCAGCAGGATGGGACTAGCGGGTGGGGCCAACGTCCTGACTTTC. Translation: CASRMGLAGGANVLTF.

The sample holds one count of this clone. V usage is TRBV5-1 and J usage is TRBJ2-7; 7 nucleotides line up with TRBD2. This CDR3 comprises 18 residues. The V and J ends lost 2 bases and 0 bases, in that order; junction bases with no gene match: 14. The V gene's germline CDR1 is SGHRS and CDR2 YFSETQ. CDR3 protein: CASSLGTSAFMSSYEQYF. The DNA for the CDR3 is TGCGCCAGCAGCTTAGGAACTAGCGCTTTTATGAGCTCCTACGAGCAGTACTTC.

The chain carries TRBV5-1 and TRBJ2-2; 9 bases match TRBD2. CDR3 length: 16 amino acids. The V segment lost 2 bases and the J segment 0 bases; nucleotides outside the gene matches: 2. The germline V gene has CDR1 SGHRS and CDR2 YFSETQ. CDR3 sequence reads: CASSFASGANTGELFF. CDR3 nucleotide sequence: TGCGCCAGCAGCTTCGCTAGCGGGGCGAACACCGGGGAGCTGTTTTTT.